This T cell receptor (beta chain) emerged from a study of Ad26.COV2.S vaccination and SARS-CoV-2 variants. Regarding the study as a whole: Similar non-spike TCR breadth was observed in recipients of vaccine and of placebo.

The treatment: around 19 received Ad26.COV2.S at low or high dose, single or two shots; about 5 received placebo; per-sample allocation not given. Collection of the samples took place on day 63 after the first injection of vaccine or placebo. Here immunoSEQ multiplex PCR was the method, and the copy in TCRdb shows in-frame clones only, minus some. The sample contains under 500,000 clones, approximately 92% of which appear only once. Concerning this clone itself: What it binds is unknown.

The sample consisted of peripheral blood, taken in a trial of Ad26.COV2.S vaccine versus placebo. The sequence derives from a person aged 18-65 years who received the Ad26.COV2.S COVID-19 vaccine or a placebo.

In DNA, the CDR3 is TGCGCCAGCAGTCCCGGACTAGCGGGGGGGCCCCATACGCAGTATTTT. Residues: CASSPGLAGGPHTQYF. J is TRBJ2-3 and V is TRBV4-1, with 15 bases lining up with TRBD2. After removal of 6 bases from V and 7 bases from J, the junction contained 8 bases not matched to a gene. Germline values: CDR1 MGHRA, CDR2 YSYEKL. CDR3 length equals 16 residues.